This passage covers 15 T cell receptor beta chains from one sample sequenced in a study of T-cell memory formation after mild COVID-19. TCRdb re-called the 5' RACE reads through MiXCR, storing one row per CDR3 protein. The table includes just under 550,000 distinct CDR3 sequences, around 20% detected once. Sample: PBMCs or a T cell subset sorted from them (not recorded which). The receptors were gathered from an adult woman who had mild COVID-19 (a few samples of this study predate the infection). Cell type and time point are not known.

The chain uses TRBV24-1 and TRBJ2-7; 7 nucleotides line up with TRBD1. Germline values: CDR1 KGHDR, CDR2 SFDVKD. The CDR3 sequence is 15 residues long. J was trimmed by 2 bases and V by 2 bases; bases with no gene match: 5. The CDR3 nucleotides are TGTGCCACCAGTGATTCGACAGGGACCCCCTACGAGCAGTACTTC. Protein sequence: CATSDSTGTPYEQYF.

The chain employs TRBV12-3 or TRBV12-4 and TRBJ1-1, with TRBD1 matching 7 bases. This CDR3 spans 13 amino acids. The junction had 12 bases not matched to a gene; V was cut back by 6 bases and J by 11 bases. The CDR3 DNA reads TGTGCCAGCAGAGAAACAGGGGCGGGGGATGCTTTCTTT. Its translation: CASRETGAGDAFF.

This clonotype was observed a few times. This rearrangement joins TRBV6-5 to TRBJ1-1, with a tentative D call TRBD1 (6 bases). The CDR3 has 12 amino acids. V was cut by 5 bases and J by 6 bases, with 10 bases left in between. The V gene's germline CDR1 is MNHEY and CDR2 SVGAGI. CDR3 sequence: CASSPGGPEAFF. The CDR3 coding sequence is TGTGCCAGCAGTCCCGGGGGCCCTGAAGCTTTCTTT.

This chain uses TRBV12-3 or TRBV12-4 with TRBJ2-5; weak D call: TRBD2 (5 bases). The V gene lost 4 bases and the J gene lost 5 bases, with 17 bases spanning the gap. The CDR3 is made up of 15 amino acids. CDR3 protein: CASSSAGGVGETQYF. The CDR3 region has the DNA TGTGCCAGCAGTTCCGCGGGCGGCGTGGGTGAGACCCAGTACTTC.

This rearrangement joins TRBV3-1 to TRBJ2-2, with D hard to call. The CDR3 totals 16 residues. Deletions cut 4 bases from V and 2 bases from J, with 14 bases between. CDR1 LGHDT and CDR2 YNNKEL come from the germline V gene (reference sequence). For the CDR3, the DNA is TGTGCCAGCAGCCTGTCGTGGAGTTCCAACACCGGGGAGCTGTTTTTT. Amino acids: CASSLSWSSNTGELFF. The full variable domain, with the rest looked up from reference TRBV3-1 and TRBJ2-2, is DTAVSQTPKYLVTQMGNDKSIKCEQNLGHDTMYWYKQDSKKFLKIMFSYNNKELIINETVPNRFSPKSPDKAHLNLHINSLELGDSAVYFCASSLSWSSNTGELFFGEGSRLTVL.

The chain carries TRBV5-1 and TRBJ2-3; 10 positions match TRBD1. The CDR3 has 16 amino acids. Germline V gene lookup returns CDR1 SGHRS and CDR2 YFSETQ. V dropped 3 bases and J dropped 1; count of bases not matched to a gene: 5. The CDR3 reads CASSSPGTGGTDTQYF. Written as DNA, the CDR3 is TGCGCCAGCAGCTCCCCCGGGACAGGGGGCACAGATACGCAGTATTTT.

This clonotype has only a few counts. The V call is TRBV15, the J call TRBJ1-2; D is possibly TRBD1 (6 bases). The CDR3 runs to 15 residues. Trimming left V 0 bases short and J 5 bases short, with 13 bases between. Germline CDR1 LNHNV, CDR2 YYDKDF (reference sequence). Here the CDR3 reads CATSRERGGGYGYTF. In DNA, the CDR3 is TGTGCCACCAGCAGAGAGAGGGGGGGCGGGTATGGCTACACCTTC.

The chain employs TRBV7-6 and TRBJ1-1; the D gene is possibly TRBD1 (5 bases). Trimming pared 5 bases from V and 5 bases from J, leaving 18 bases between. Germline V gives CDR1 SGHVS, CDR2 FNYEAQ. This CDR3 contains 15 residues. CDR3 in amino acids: CASSRGSGLQTEAFF. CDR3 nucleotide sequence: TGTGCCAGCAGCCGCGGATCAGGGTTGCAGACTGAAGCTTTCTTT. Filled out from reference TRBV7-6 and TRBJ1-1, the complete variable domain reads GAGVSQSPRYKVTKRGQDVALRCDPISGHVSLYWYRQALGQGPEFLTYFNYEAQQDKSGLPNDRFSAERPEGSISTLTIQRTEQRDSAMYRCASSRGSGLQTEAFFGQGTRLTVV.

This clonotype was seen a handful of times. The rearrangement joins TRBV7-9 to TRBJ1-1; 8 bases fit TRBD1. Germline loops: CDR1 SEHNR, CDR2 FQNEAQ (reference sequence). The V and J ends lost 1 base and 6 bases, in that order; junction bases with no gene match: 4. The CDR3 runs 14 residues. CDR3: CASSLVGQGPEAFF. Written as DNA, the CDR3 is TGTGCCAGCAGCTTAGTCGGACAGGGTCCTGAAGCTTTCTTT. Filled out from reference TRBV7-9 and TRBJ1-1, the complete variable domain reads DTGVSQNPRHKITKRGQNVTFRCDPISEHNRLYWYRQTLGQGPEFLTYFQNEAQLEKSRLLSDRFSAERPKGSFSTLEIQRTEQGDSAMYLCASSLVGQGPEAFFGQGTRLTVV.

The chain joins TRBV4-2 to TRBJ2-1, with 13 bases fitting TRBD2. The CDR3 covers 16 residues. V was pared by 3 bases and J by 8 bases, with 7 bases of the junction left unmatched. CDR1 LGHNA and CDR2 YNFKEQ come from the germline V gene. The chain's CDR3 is CASSHPGLAGDYEQFF. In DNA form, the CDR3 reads TGTGCCAGCAGCCATCCCGGACTAGCGGGAGATTATGAGCAGTTCTTC.

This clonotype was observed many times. The CDR3 DNA sequence: TGTGCCAGCAGACTGGACTCAGATACGCAGTATTTT. Its translation: CASRLDSDTQYF. This sequence joins TRBV12-3 or TRBV12-4 and TRBJ2-3, with a weak D call TRBD2 (5 bases). CDR3 length: 12 residues. Trimming took 6 bases from V and 4 from J, leaving 8 bases between them.

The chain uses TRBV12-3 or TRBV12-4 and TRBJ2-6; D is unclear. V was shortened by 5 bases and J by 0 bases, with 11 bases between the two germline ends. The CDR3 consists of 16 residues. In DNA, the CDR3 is TGTGCCAGCAGTCGGATTATATTCTCTGGGGCCAACGTCCTGACTTTC. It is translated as CASSRIIFSGANVLTF.

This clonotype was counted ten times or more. The CDR3 spells CASSSQSSGNIQYF. The CDR3 DNA reads TGTGCCAGCAGCTCCCAGTCTTCAGGCAACATTCAGTACTTC. The chain employs TRBV5-4 and TRBJ2-4, with unresolved D. CDR3 length: 14 residues. Trimming left V 3 bases short and J 7 bases short, with 14 bases between. Looked up from germline, CDR1 is SGHNT and CDR2 is YYREEE (reference sequence).

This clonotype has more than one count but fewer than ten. As DNA, the CDR3 is TGTGCCAGCAGCGTAGCAAGCCAACTTTTCGGGGGCAATGAGCAGTTCTTC. Translated, it gives CASSVASQLFGGNEQFF. The chain combines TRBV9 with TRBJ2-1; D perhaps matches TRBD2 (6 bases). The CDR3 sequence is 17 residues long. Germline-derived CDR1 and CDR2 are SGDLS and YYNGEE. V lost 0 bases and J lost 6, with 19 bases in between.

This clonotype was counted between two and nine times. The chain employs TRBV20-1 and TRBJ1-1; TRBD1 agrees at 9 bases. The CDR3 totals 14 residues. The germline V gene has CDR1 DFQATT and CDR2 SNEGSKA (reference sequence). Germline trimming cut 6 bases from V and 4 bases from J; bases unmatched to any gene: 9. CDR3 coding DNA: TGCAGTGCGTGGGACAGGGATTTGAGCACTGAAGCTTTCTTT. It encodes CSAWDRDLSTEAFF.